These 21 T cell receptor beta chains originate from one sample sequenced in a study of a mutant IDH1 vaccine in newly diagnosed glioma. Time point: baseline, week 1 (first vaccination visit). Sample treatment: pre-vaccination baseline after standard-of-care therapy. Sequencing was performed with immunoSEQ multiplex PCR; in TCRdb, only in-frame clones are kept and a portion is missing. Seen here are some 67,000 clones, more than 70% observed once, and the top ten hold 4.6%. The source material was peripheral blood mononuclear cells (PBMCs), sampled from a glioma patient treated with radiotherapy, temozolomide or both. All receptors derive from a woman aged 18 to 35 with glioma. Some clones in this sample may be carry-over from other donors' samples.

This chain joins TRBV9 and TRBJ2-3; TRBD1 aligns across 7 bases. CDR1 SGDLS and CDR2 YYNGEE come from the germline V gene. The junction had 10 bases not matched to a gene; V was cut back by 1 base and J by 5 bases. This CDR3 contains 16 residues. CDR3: CASSVTPKGAKDTQYF. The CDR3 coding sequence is TGTGCCAGCAGCGTAACCCCTAAGGGGGCGAAAGATACGCAGTATTTT.

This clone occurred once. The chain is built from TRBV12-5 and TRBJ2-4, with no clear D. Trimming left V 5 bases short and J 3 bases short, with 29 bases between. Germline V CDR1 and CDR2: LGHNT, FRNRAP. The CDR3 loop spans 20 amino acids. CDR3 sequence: CASGASPGPERIPDKNIQYF. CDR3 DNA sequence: TGTGCTAGTGGTGCCTCCCCCGGGCCCGAGAGGATCCCAGACAAAAACATTCAGTACTTC.

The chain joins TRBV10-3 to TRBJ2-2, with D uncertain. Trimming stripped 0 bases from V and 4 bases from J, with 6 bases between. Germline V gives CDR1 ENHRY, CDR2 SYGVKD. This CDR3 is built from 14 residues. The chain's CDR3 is CAISESAVTGELFF. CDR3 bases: TGTGCCATCAGTGAGTCGGCGGTCACCGGGGAGCTGTTTTTT.

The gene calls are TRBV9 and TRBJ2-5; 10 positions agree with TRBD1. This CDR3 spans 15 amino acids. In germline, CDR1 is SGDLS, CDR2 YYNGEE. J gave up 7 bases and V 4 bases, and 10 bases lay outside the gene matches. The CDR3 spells CASSKGQGLIGTQYF. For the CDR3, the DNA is TGTGCCAGCAGCAAGGGACAGGGGCTAATAGGGACCCAGTACTTC.

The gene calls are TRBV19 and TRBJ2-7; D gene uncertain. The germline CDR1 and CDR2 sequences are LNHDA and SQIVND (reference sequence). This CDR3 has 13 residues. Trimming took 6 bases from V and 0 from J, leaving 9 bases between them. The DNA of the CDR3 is TGTGCCAGTAGGTTGGGCGGCTCCTACGAGCAGTACTTC. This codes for CASRLGGSYEQYF. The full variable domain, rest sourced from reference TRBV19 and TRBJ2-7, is DGGITQSPKYLFRKEGQNVTLSCEQNLNHDAMYWYRQDPGQGLRLIYYSQIVNDFQKGDIAEGYSVSREKKESFPLTVTSAQKNPTAFYLCASRLGGSYEQYFGPGTRLTVT.

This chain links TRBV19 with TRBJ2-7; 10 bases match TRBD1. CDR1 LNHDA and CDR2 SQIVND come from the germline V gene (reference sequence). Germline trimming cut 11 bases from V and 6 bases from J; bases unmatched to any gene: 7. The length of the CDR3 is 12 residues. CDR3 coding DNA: TGTGCCGTAGGGACAGGGGTAGGCGAGCAGTACTTC. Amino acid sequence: CAVGTGVGEQYF.

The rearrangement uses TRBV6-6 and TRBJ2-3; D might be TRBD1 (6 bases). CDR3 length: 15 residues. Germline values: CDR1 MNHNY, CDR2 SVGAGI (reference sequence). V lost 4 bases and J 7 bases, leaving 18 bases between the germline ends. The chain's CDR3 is CASSFRDTNMYTQYF. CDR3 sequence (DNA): TGTGCCAGCAGTTTCCGGGACACCAACATGTATACGCAGTATTTT.

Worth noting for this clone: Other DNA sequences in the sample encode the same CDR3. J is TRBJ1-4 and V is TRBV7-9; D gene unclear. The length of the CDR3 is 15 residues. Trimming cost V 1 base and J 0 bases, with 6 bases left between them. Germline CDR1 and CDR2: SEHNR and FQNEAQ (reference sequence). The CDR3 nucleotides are TGTGCCAGCAGCTTAGGACCTGCAACTAATGAAAAACTGTTTTTT. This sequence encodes CASSLGPATNEKLFF.

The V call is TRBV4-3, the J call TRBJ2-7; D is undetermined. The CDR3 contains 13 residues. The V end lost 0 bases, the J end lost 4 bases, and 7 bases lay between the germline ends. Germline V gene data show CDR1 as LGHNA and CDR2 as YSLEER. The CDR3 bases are TGCGCCAGCAGCCAAGATGGCCCTTACGAGCAGTACTTC. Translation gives CASSQDGPYEQYF.

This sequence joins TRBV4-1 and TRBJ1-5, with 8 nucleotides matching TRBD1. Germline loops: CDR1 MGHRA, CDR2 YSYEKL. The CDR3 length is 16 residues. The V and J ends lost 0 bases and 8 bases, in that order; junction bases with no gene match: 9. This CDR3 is CASSQEGDRGRKPQHF. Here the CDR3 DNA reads TGCGCCAGCAGCCAAGAGGGCGACAGGGGAAGAAAGCCCCAGCATTTT.

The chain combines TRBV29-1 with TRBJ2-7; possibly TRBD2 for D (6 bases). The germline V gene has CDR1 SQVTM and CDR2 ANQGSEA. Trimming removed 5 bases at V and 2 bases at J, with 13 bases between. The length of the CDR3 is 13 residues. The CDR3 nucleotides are TGCAGCGTTCCCGGGACTTCTCCCTACGAGCAGTACTTC. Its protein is CSVPGTSPYEQYF.

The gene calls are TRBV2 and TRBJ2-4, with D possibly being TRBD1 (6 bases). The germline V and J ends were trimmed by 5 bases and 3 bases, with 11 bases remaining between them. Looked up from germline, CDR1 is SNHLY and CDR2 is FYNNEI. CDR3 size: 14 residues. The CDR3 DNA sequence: TGTGCCAGCAGTCTCAGGGGAAGCAAAAACATTCAGTACTTC. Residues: CASSLRGSKNIQYF.

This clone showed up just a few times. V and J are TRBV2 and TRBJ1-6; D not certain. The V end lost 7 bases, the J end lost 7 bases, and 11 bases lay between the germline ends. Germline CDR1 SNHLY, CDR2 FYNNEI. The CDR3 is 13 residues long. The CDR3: CASMPTRNSPLHF. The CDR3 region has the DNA TGTGCCAGCATGCCCACCAGGAATTCACCCCTCCACTTT.

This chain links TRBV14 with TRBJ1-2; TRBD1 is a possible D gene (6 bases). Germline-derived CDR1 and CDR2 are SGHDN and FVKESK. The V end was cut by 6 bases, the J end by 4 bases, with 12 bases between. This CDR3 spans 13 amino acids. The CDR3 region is CASSSDRTYGYTF. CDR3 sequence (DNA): TGTGCCAGCAGTTCTGACAGGACCTATGGCTACACCTTC.

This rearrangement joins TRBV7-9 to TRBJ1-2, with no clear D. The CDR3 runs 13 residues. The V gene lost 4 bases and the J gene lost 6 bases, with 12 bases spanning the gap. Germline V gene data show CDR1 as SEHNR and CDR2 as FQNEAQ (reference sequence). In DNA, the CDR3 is TGTGCCAGCAGCTCTGGGGTAACGGATGGCTACACCTTC. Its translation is CASSSGVTDGYTF. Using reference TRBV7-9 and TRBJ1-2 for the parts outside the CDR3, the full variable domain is DTGVSQNPRHKITKRGQNVTFRCDPISEHNRLYWYRQTLGQGPEFLTYFQNEAQLEKSRLLSDRFSAERPKGSFSTLEIQRTEQGDSAMYLCASSSGVTDGYTFGSGTRLTVV.

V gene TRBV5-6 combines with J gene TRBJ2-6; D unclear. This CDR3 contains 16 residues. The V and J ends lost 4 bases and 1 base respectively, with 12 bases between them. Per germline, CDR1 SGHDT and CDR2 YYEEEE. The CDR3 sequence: CASSQGSRSGANVLTF. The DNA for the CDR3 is TGTGCCAGCAGCCAAGGGTCACGGTCTGGGGCCAACGTCCTGACTTTC. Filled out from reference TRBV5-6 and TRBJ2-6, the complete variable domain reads DAGVTQSPTHLIKTRGQQVTLRCSPKSGHDTVSWYQQALGQGPQFIFQYYEEEERQRGNFPDRFSGHQFPNYSSELNVNALLLGDSALYLCASSQGSRSGANVLTFGAGSRLTVL.

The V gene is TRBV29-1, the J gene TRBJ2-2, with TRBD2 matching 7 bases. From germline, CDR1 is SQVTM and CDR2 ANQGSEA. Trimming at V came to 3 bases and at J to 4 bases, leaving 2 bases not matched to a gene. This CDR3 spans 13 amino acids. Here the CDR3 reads CSVDPGGTGELFF. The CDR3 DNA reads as TGCAGCGTTGATCCGGGGGGCACCGGGGAGCTGTTTTTT.

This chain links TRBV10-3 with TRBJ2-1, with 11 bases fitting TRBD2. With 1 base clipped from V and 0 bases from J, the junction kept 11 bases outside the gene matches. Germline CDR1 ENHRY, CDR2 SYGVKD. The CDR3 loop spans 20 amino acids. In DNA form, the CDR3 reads TGTGCCATCAGTGAGTTCCTCACTAGCGGGGGCTCGAGCTCCTACAATGAGCAGTTCTTC. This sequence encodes CAISEFLTSGGSSSYNEQFF.

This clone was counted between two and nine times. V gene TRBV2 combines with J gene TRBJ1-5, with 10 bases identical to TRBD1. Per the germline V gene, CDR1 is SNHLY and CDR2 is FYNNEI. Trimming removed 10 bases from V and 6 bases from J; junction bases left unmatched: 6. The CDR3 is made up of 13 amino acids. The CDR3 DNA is TGTGCCATCTGGACAGGGGGGACTCAGCCCCAGCATTTT. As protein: CAIWTGGTQPQHF.

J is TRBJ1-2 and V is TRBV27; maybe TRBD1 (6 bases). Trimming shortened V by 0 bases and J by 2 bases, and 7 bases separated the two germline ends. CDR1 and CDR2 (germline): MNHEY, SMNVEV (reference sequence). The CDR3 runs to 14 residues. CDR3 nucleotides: TGTGCCAGCAGTTTATCAACAGGGAACTATGGCTACACCTTC. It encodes CASSLSTGNYGYTF.

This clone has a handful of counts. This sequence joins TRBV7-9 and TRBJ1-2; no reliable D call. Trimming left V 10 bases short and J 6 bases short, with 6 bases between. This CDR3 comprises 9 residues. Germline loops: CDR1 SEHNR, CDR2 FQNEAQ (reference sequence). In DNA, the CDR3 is TGTGCCATCGCGGATGGCTACACCTTC. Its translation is CAIADGYTF.